Here is one T cell receptor (beta chain) with its context. V dropped 0 bases and J dropped 4 bases, with 10 bases sitting between them. The CDR3 length is 15 residues. The germline gives CDR1 MGHRA, CDR2 YSYEKL. This record belongs to a study of blood T cell repertoires in COVID-19. Some clones are missing from TCRdb's copy, which holds only in-frame ones; the method was immunoSEQ multiplex PCR. The sample consists of 150,000 or so clones, around 85% of them appearing once. Input material: peripheral blood. The chain combines TRBV4-1 with TRBJ1-5, with D unresolved. This sequence was found in a woman in her sixties or seventies with acute or convalescent COVID-19. CDR3 sequence (DNA): TGCGCCAGCAGCCAAGACCGGGAGACGAATCAGCCCCAGCATTTT. This gives the protein CASSQDRETNQPQHF.